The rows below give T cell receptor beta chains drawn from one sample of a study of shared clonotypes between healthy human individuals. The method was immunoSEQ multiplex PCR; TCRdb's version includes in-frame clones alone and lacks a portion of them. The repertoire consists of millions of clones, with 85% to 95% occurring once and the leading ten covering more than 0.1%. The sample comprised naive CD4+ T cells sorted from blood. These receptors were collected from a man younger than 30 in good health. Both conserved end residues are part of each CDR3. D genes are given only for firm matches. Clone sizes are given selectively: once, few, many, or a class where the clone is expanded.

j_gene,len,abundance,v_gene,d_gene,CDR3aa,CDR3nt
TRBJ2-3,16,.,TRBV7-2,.,CASSLSGSLHTDTQYF,TGTGCCAGCAGCTTAAGCGGAAGTCTACACACAGATACGCAGTATTTT
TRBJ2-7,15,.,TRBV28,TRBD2,CASSSAGLHPYEQYF,TGTGCCAGCAGTTCAGCGGGGCTACACCCCTACGAGCAGTACTTC
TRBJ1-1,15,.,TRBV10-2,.,CASSVLSRGNTEAFF,TGCGCCAGCAGTGTCCTCTCCAGGGGGAACACTGAAGCTTTCTTT
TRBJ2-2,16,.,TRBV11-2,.,CASSVTGASNTGELFF,TGTGCCAGCAGCGTGACGGGGGCCTCGAACACCGGGGAGCTGTTTTTT
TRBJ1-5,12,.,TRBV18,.,CASSPPSQPQHF,TGTGCCAGCTCACCACCGAGTCAGCCCCAGCATTTT
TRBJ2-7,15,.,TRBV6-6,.,CASSLSTVSSYEQYF,TGTGCCAGCAGTCTTTCGACCGTTAGCTCCTACGAGCAGTACTTC
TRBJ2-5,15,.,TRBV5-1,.,CASSLRGPGQETQYF,TGCGCCAGCAGCTTGAGGGGCCCAGGCCAAGAGACCCAGTACTTC
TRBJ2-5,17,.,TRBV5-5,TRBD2,CASSHWTSGGTGETQYF,TGTGCCAGCAGCCATTGGACTAGCGGGGGCACCGGGGAGACCCAGTACTTC
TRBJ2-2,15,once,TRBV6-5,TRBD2,CAARTGGGHTGELFF,TGTGCCGCAAGAACGGGCGGGGGGCACACCGGGGAGCTGTTTTTT
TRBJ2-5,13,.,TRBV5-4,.,CASSRESQETQYF,TGTGCCAGCAGTCGGGAGTCCCAAGAGACCCAGTACTTC
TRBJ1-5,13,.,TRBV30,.,CAAQRDSNQPQHF,TGTGCCGCACAGAGAGATAGCAATCAGCCCCAGCATTTT
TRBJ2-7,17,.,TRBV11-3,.,CASSLNRVPGHLYEQYF,TGTGCCAGCAGCTTAAATAGGGTCCCGGGCCACCTTTACGAGCAGTACTTC
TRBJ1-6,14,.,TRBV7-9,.,CASSLEKYNSPLHF,TGTGCCAGCAGCTTAGAGAAATATAATTCACCCCTCCACTTT
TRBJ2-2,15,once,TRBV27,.,CASSLFRTNTGELFF,TGTGCCAGCAGTTTATTCAGAACTAACACCGGGGAGCTGTTTTTT
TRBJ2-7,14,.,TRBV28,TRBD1,CASSLGQGRVEQYF,TGTGCCAGCAGTTTAGGACAGGGGAGGGTCGAGCAGTACTTC
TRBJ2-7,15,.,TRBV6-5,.,CASSYFGRSTYEQYF,TGTGCCAGCAGTTACTTTGGACGGTCTACCTACGAGCAGTACTTC
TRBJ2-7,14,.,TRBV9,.,CASSPRTRSYEQYF,TGTGCCAGCAGCCCTCGGACCAGATCATACGAGCAGTACTTC
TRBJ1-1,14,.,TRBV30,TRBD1,CAWRPGTANTEAFF,TGTGCCTGGAGACCCGGGACAGCGAACACTGAAGCTTTCTTT
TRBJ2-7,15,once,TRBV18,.,CASSPPGRANYEQYF,TGTGCCAGCTCACCGCCGGGACGCGCAAATTACGAGCAGTACTTC
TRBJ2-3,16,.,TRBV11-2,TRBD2,CASSLISGGYADTQYF,TGTGCCAGCAGCTTAATCTCGGGGGGATATGCAGATACGCAGTATTTT
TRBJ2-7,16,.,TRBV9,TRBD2,CASSAGLLGSSYEQYF,TGTGCCAGCAGCGCGGGACTACTGGGGAGCTCCTACGAGCAGTACTTC
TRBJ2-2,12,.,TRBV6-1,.,CASSGSAGELFF,TGTGCCAGCAGTGGATCGGCCGGGGAGCTGTTTTTT
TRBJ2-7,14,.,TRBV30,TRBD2,CAWSGLAGGHEQYF,TGTGCCTGGAGTGGACTAGCGGGGGGGCATGAGCAGTACTTC
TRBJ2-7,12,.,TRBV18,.,CASSPGTLEQYF,TGTGCCAGCTCACCCGGGACCCTCGAGCAGTACTTC
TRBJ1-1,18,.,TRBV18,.,CASSPGRQVDLGGTEAFF,TGTGCCAGCTCACCAGGTAGGCAGGTCGACCTAGGTGGCACTGAAGCTTTCTTT
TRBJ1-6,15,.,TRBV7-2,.,CASSLGAGVNSPLHF,TGTGCCAGCAGCTTAGGCGCAGGGGTAAATTCACCCCTCCACTTT
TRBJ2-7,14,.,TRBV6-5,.,CASSSLAGSFEQYF,TGTGCCAGCAGTTCGTTAGCCGGATCCTTCGAGCAGTACTTC
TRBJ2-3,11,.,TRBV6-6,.,CASSNADTQYF,TGTGCCAGCAGCAATGCAGATACGCAGTATTTT
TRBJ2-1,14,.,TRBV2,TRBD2,CASSPTSGYNEQFF,TGTGCCAGCAGTCCGACTAGCGGCTACAATGAGCAGTTCTTC
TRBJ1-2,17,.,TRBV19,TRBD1,CASSVPRTGSTNYGYTF,TGTGCCAGTAGTGTCCCAAGGACAGGGTCAACTAACTATGGCTACACCTTC
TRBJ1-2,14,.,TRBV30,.,CAWSVSGATRGYTF,TGTGCCTGGAGTGTTTCCGGAGCGACTAGGGGCTACACCTTC
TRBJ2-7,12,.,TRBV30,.,CAWSVNTYEQYF,TGTGCCTGGAGTGTCAATACCTACGAGCAGTACTTC
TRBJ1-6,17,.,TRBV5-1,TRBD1,CASSSDRGSSYNSPLHF,TGCGCCAGCAGCTCGGACAGGGGGAGCTCCTATAATTCACCCCTCCACTTT
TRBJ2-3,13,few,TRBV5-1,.,CASSLAGTDTQYF,TGCGCCAGCAGCTTGGCCGGCACAGATACGCAGTATTTT
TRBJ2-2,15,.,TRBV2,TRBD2,CASRAGGPNTGELFF,TGTGCCAGCAGGGCGGGAGGGCCCAACACCGGGGAGCTGTTTTTT
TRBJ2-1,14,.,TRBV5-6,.,CVSTLRGRDNEQFF,TGTGTCAGCACCCTTAGGGGCAGGGACAATGAGCAGTTCTTC
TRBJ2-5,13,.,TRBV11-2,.,CASSLGQQETQYF,TGTGCCAGCAGCTTAGGCCAGCAAGAGACCCAGTACTTC
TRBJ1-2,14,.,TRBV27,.,CASKLDSFNYGYTF,TGTGCCAGCAAGTTGGACAGCTTTAACTATGGCTACACCTTC
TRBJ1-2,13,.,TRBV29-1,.,CSVARKPNYGYTF,TGCAGCGTTGCTAGGAAGCCCAACTATGGCTACACCTTC
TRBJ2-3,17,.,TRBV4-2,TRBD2,CASSPVDIAGGADTQYF,TGTGCCAGCAGCCCGGTTGATATAGCGGGGGGCGCAGATACGCAGTATTTT
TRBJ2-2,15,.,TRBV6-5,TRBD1,CASSFQRGRTGELFF,TGTGCCAGCAGTTTTCAGAGGGGGCGCACCGGGGAGCTGTTTTTT
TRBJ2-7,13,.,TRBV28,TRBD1,CASREQGPYEQYF,TGTGCCAGCAGGGAACAGGGGCCCTACGAGCAGTACTTC
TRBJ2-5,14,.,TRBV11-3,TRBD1,CASSSDRAPETQYF,TGTGCCAGCAGCTCTGACAGGGCCCCGGAGACCCAGTACTTC
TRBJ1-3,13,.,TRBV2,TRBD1,CASRQGSGNTIYF,TGTGCCAGCCGACAGGGAAGTGGAAACACCATATATTTT
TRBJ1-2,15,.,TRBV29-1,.,CSVDSDARGSVGYTF,TGCAGCGTTGATAGTGATGCCAGGGGATCGGTGGGCTACACCTTC
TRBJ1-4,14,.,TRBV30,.,CAWEPWGRGEKLFF,TGTGCCTGGGAGCCATGGGGGCGAGGTGAAAAACTGTTTTTT
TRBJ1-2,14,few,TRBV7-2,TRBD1,CASSPRDSYYGYTF,TGTGCCAGCAGCCCCAGGGACAGCTACTATGGCTACACCTTC
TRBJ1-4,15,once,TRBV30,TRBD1,CAWSLRDRGNEKLFF,TGTGCCTGGAGTCTCCGGGACAGGGGTAATGAAAAACTGTTTTTT
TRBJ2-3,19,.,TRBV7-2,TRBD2,CASSLGYGLAGGRTDTQYF,TGTGCCAGCAGCTTAGGTTATGGACTAGCGGGAGGTCGCACAGATACGCAGTATTTT
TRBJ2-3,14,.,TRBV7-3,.,CASSPSGGTDTQYF,TGTGCCAGCAGCCCCAGCGGCGGCACAGATACGCAGTATTTT
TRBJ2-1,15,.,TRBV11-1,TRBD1,CASSLDRGSYNEQFF,TGTGCCAGCAGCTTAGACAGGGGCTCCTACAATGAGCAGTTCTTC
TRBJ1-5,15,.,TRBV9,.,CASSPSGNSNQPQHF,TGTGCCAGCAGCCCTTCGGGTAATAGCAATCAGCCCCAGCATTTT
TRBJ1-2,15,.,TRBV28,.,CASTNPGWGNYGYTF,TGTGCCAGCACTAATCCGGGCTGGGGGAACTATGGCTACACCTTC
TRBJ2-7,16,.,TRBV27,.,CASSPFGVGRSYEQYF,TGTGCCAGCAGCCCTTTTGGGGTGGGCAGGTCCTACGAGCAGTACTTC
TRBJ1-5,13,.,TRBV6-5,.,CASSSGQYQPQHF,TGTGCCAGCAGTTCGGGACAATATCAGCCCCAGCATTTT
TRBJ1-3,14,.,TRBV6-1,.,CASRGGISGNTIYF,TGTGCCAGCAGGGGAGGGATCTCTGGAAACACCATATATTTT
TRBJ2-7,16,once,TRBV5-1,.,CASSFGWGSSSYEQYF,TGCGCCAGCAGCTTCGGTTGGGGCTCAAGCTCCTACGAGCAGTACTTC